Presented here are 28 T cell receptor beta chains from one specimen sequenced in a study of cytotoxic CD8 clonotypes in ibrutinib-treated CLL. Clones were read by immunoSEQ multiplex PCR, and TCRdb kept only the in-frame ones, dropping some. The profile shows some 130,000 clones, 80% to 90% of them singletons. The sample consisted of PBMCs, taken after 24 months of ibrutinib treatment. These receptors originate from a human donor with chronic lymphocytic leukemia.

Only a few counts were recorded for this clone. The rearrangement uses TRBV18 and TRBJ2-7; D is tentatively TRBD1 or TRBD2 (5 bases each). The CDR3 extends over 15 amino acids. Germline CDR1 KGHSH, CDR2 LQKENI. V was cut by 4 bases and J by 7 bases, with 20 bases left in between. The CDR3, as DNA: TGTGCCAGCTCACTTTCCGGGACGGCCCGTCGTGAGCAGTACTTC. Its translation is CASSLSGTARREQYF.

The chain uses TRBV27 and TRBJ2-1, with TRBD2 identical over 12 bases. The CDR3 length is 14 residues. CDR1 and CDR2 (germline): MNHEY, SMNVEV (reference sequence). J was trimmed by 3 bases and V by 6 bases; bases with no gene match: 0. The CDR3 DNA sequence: TGTGCCAGCAGGACTAGCGGGGGCTACAATGAGCAGTTCTTC. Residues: CASRTSGGYNEQFF.

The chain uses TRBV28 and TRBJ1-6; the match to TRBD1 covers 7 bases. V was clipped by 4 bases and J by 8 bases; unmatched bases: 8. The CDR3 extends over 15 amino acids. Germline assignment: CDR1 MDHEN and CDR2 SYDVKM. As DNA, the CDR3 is TGTGCCAGCAGTTCCATGACAGGGAACTATTCACCCCTCCACTTT. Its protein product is CASSSMTGNYSPLHF.

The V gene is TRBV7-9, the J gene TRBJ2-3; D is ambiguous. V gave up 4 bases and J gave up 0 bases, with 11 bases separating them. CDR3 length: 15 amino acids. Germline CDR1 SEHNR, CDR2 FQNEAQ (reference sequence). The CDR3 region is CASSWVKTSTDTQYF. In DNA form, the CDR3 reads TGTGCCAGCAGCTGGGTGAAGACTAGCACAGATACGCAGTATTTT.

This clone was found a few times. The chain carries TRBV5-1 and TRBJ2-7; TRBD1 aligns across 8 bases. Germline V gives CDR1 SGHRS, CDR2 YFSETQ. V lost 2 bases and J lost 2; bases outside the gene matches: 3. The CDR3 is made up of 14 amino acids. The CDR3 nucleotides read TGCGCCAGCAGCTTTGACAGGGGTACCTACGAGCAGTACTTC. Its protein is CASSFDRGTYEQYF.

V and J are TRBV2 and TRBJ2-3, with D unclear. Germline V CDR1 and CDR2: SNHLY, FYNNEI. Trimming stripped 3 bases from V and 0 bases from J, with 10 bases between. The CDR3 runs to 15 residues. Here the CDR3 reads CASSESRPSTDTQYF. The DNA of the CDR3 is TGTGCCAGCAGTGAGTCGAGGCCTAGCACAGATACGCAGTATTTT.

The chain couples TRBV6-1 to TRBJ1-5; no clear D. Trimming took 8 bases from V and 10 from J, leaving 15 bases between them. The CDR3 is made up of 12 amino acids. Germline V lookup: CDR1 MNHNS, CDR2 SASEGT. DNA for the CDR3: TGTGCCAGCGTTCCCTTTGAGGGACCCCAGCATTTT. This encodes CASVPFEGPQHF.

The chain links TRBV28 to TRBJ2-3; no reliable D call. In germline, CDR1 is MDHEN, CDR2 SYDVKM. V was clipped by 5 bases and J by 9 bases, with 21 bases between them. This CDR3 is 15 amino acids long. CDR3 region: CASSPHGSQPVTQYF. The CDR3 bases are TGTGCCAGCAGTCCCCACGGGTCCCAGCCGGTGACGCAGTATTTT.

CDR3 DNA sequence: TGTGCCAGCACCGACAGGGCCAGTGGCTACACCTTC. Its protein is CASTDRASGYTF. This chain joins TRBV6-5 and TRBJ1-2; 7 bases are a match to TRBD1. The CDR3 contains 12 residues. The J segment lost 7 bases and the V segment lost 7 bases, leaving 6 bases of the junction unmatched. Germline-derived CDR1 and CDR2 are MNHEY and SVGAGI.

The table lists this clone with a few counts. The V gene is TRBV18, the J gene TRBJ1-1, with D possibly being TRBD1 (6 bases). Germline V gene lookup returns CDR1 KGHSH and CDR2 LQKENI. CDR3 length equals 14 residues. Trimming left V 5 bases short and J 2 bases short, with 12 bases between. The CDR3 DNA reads TGTGCCAGCTCATTCGAGACAGGAAACACTGAAGCTTTCTTT. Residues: CASSFETGNTEAFF.

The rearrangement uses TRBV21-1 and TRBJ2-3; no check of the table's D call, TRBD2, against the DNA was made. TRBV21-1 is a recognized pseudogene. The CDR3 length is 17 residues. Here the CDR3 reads CASSKPQGTSGSDTQYF. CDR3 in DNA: TGTGCCAGCAGCAAACCCCAAGGGACTAGCGGGAGCGATACGCAGTATTTT.

In nucleotides, the CDR3 is TGTGCCAGCAGCGGGACAGGAGACAATGAGCAGTTCTTC. Protein sequence: CASSGTGDNEQFF. The rearrangement joins TRBV9 to TRBJ2-1; 7 positions match TRBD1. This CDR3 spans 13 amino acids. Trimming cost V 3 bases and J 5 bases; bases outside gene matches: 2. CDR1 and CDR2 from the germline V gene are SGDLS and YYNGEE.

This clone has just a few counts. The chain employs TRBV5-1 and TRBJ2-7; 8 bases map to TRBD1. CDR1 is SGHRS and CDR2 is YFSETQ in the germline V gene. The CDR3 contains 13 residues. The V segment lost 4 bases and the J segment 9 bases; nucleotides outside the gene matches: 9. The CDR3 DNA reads TGCGCCAGCAGCCAGGCAGGGGGCTCAGGGCAGTACTTC. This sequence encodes CASSQAGGSGQYF.

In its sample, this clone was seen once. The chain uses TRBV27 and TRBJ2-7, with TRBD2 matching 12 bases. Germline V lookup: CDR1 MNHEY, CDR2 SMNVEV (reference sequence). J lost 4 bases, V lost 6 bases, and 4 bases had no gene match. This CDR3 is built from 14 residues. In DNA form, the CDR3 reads TGTGCCAGCAGCCTAGCGGGAGGGCGATACGAGCAGTACTTC. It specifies CASSLAGGRYEQYF.

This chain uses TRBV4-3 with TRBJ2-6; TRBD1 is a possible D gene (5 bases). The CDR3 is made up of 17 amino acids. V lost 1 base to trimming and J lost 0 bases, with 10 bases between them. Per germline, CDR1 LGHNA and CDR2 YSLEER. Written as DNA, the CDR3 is TGCGCCAGCAGCCAAGGGGGCCTTTACTCTGGGGCCAACGTCCTGACTTTC. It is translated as CASSQGGLYSGANVLTF.

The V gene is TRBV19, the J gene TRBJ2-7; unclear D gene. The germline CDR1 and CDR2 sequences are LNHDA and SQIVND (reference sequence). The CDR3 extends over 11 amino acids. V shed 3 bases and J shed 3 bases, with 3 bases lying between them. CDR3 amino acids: CASSMGYEQYF. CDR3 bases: TGTGCCAGTAGTATGGGCTACGAGCAGTACTTC.

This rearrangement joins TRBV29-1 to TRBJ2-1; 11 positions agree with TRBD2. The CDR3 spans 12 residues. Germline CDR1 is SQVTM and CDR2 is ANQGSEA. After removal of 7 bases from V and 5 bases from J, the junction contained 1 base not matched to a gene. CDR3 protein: CSGLAGHNEQFF. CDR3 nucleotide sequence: TGCAGCGGACTAGCGGGACACAATGAGCAGTTCTTC.

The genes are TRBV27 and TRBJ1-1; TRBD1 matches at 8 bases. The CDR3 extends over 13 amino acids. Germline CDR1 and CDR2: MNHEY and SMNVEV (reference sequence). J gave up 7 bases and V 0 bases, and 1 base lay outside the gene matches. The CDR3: CASSLSGTGEAFF. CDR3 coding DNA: TGTGCCAGCAGTTTATCAGGGACAGGTGAAGCTTTCTTT.

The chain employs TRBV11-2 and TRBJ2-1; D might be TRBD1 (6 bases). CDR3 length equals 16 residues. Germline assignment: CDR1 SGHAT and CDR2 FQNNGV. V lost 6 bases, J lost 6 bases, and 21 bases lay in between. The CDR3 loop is CASSKTGTRIFNEQFF. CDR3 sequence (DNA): TGTGCCAGCAGTAAAACCGGGACACGAATTTTCAATGAGCAGTTCTTC.

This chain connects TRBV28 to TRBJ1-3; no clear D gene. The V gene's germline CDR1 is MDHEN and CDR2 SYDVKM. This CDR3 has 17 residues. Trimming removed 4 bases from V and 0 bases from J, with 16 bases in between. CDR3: CASSSQLAGGSGNTIYF. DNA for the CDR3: TGTGCCAGCAGTTCCCAGTTGGCGGGCGGCTCTGGAAACACCATATATTTT.

The CDR3 loop is CASSPSGLAGYKNIQYF. CDR3 bases: TGTGCCAGCAGTCCTTCGGGTTTAGCGGGGTACAAAAACATTCAGTACTTC. The gene calls are TRBV28 and TRBJ2-4, with 8 bases identical to TRBD2. Per the germline V gene, CDR1 is MDHEN and CDR2 is SYDVKM. This CDR3 region has 17 residues. V lost 5 bases and J lost 3; bases outside the gene matches: 12.

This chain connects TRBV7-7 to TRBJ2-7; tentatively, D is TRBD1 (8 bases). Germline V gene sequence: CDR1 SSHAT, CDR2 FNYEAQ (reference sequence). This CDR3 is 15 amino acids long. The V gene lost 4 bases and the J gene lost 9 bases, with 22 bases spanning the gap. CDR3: CASSSGGGSLDRQYF. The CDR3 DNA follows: TGTGCCAGCAGCTCAGGGGGCGGGAGCTTGGATAGGCAGTACTTC. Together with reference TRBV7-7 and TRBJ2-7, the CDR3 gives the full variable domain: GAGVSQSPRYKVTKRGQDVTLRCDPISSHATLYWYQQALGQGPEFLTYFNYEAQPDKSGLPSDRFSAERPEGSISTLTIQRTEQRDSAMYRCASSSGGGSLDRQYFGPGTRLTVT.

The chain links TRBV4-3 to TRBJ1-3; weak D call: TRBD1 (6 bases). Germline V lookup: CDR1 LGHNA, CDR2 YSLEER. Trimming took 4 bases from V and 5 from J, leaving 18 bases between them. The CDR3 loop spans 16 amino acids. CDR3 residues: CASSRDTGQGRNTIYF. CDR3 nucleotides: TGCGCCAGCAGCCGAGATACAGGGCAGGGGAGAAACACCATATATTTT.

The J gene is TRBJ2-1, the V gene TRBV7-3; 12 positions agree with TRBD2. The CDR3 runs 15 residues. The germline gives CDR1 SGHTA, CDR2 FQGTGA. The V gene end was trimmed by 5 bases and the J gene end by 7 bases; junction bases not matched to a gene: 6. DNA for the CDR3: TGTGCCAGCAGCGGGGCTAGCGGGAGGGTGAATGAGCAGTTCTTC. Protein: CASSGASGRVNEQFF.

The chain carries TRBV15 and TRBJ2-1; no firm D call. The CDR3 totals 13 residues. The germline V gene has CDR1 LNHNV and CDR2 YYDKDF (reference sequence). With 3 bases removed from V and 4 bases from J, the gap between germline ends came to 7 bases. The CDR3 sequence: CATSSYEYNEQFF. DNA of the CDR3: TGTGCCACCAGCAGCTATGAGTACAATGAGCAGTTCTTC.

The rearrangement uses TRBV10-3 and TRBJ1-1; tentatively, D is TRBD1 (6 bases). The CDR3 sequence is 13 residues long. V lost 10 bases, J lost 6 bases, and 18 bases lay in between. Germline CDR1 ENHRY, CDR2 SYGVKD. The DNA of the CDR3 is TGTGCCACCAAACAAATCCGGACAGCTGAAGCTTTCTTT. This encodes CATKQIRTAEAFF.

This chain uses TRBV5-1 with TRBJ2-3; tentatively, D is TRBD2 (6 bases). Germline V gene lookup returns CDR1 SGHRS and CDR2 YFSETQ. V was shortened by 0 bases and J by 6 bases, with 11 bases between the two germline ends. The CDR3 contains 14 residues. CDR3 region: CASSLAGGRDTQYF. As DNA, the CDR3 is TGCGCCAGCAGCTTGGCCGGGGGTCGTGATACGCAGTATTTT.

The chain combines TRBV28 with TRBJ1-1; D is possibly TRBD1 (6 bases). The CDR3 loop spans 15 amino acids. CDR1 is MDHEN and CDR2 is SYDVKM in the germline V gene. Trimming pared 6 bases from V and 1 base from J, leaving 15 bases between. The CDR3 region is CASRAGTRQNTEAFF. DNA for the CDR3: TGTGCCAGCAGAGCCGGGACACGACAGAACACTGAAGCTTTCTTT.